Below, 24 T cell receptor beta chains from the same sample are listed, as sequenced in a study of post-analysis software for immune sequencing data. General study findings and limits: Elevated frequency relative to controls characterized about 5 TRBV segments in patients, TRBV5-6, TRBV5-1 and TRBV20-1 among them.

Each TCR beta cDNA library carried unique molecular identifiers. One entry per CDR3 protein results from TCRdb running MiXCR on the PCR reads. The sample lists around 400,000 distinct CDR3 sequences, less than 40% occurring once. Antigen specificity for these receptors is unknown. Sequenced: blood. The receptors shown here come from a girl aged 10 to 17 with multiple sclerosis.

J is TRBJ2-5 and V is TRBV12-3 or TRBV12-4, with 7 positions matching TRBD2. The CDR3 has 15 residues. The junction had 5 bases not matched to a gene; V was cut back by 0 bases and J by 4 bases. This CDR3 reads CASSLAGGEGETQYF. The CDR3 DNA follows: TGTGCCAGCAGTTTAGCGGGGGGGGAGGGAGAGACCCAGTACTTC.

This clonotype was seen a single time. The rearrangement uses TRBV7-8 and TRBJ2-1; 7 nucleotides agree with TRBD1. The germline gives CDR1 SGHVS, CDR2 FQNEAQ. After removal of 2 bases from V and 0 bases from J, the junction contained 10 bases not matched to a gene. This CDR3 is built from 18 residues. The CDR3 sequence: CASSLRALRDSSYNEQFF. CDR3 nucleotide sequence: TGTGCCAGCAGCTTAAGGGCCCTTAGGGACAGCTCCTACAATGAGCAGTTCTTC. Complete variable domain (other parts from reference TRBV7-8 and TRBJ2-1): GAGVSQSPRYKVAKRGQDVALRCDPISGHVSLFWYQQALGQGPEFLTYFQNEAQLDKSGLPSDRFFAERPEGSVSTLKIQRTQQEDSAVYLCASSLRALRDSSYNEQFFGPGTRLTVL.

This chain connects TRBV6-5 to TRBJ1-1; weak D call: TRBD1 (6 bases). V lost 4 bases and J 4 bases, leaving 10 bases between the germline ends. The CDR3 consists of 13 residues. Germline-derived CDR1 and CDR2 are MNHEY and SVGAGI. The CDR3 is CASSSEGVTEAFF. The CDR3, as DNA: TGTGCCAGCAGTTCCGAGGGGGTCACTGAAGCTTTCTTT.

The gene calls are TRBV7-2 and TRBJ2-3; a weak D match, TRBD1 (6 bases). This CDR3 has 17 residues. Germline loops: CDR1 SGHTA, CDR2 FQGNSA. Between the trimmed V and J ends, which lost 6 bases and 1 base, there was a span of 20 bases. CDR3 region: CASSRLLLGGGTDTQYF. The CDR3 nucleotides are TGTGCCAGCAGTCGACTTCTACTAGGGGGTGGCACAGATACGCAGTATTTT.

This clonotype was counted once. The rearrangement links TRBV4-1 to TRBJ1-2, with TRBD1 as a possible D gene (6 bases). V shed 0 bases and J shed 4 bases, with 21 bases lying between them. CDR3 length equals 18 residues. Germline loops: CDR1 MGHRA, CDR2 YSYEKL. DNA of the CDR3: TGCGCCAGCAGCCAAGATTCGGGGGTACAAGGGGGTCCCTATGGCTACACCTTC. As protein: CASSQDSGVQGGPYGYTF.

The J gene is TRBJ1-5, the V gene TRBV12-3 or TRBV12-4; TRBD1 is a possible D gene (6 bases). The CDR3 runs to 13 residues. The V end was cut by 7 bases, the J end by 4 bases, with 11 bases between. CDR3 coding DNA: TGTGCCAGCACTACGGACAGTAATCAGCCCCAGCATTTT. It translates to CASTTDSNQPQHF.

This clonotype was recorded at least ten times. This sequence joins TRBV3-1 and TRBJ2-5; D is ambiguous. The CDR3 sequence is 10 residues long. Trimming removed 10 bases at V and 0 bases at J, with 3 bases between. Germline assignment: CDR1 LGHDT and CDR2 YNNKEL (reference sequence). CDR3: CATNQETQYF. CDR3 in DNA: TGTGCCACTAACCAAGAGACCCAGTACTTC.

The CDR3 reads CASSKPGTGVEKLFF. CDR3 DNA sequence: TGTGCCAGCAGCAAACCTGGGACAGGGGTTGAAAAACTGTTTTTT. The chain is built from TRBV21-1 and TRBJ1-4; TRBD1, the table's D call, lacks a check against the DNA. TRBV21-1 is termed a pseudogene. This CDR3 has 15 residues.

The V gene is TRBV7-2, the J gene TRBJ2-5; D remains unclear. There are 12 residues in the CDR3. V was cut by 6 bases and J by 5 bases, with 10 bases left in between. CDR1 and CDR2 (germline): SGHTA, FQGNSA. The chain's CDR3 is CASRQDGETQYF. In nucleotides, the CDR3 is TGTGCCAGCAGGCAAGATGGGGAGACCCAGTACTTC. Full variable domain (remainder filled in from reference TRBV7-2 and TRBJ2-5): GAGVSQSPSNKVTEKGKDVELRCDPISGHTALYWYRQSLGQGLEFLIYFQGNSAPDKSGLPSDRFSAERTGGSVSTLTIQRTQQEDSAVYLCASRQDGETQYFGPGTRLLVL.

In its sample, this clonotype was seen a few times. The chain uses TRBV4-1 and TRBJ2-7, with D perhaps matching TRBD1 (6 bases). Germline V gene data show CDR1 as MGHRA and CDR2 as YSYEKL. The CDR3 is 14 amino acids. V lost 1 base, J lost 3 bases, and 10 bases lay in between. The CDR3 DNA reads TGCGCCAGCAGCCAAGGGTCAGGGGACTACGAGCAGTACTTC. It yields the protein CASSQGSGDYEQYF.

The CDR3 reads CATSDPSRDRGQETQFF. The CDR3 DNA follows: TGTGCCACCAGTGATCCTTCCCGGGACAGGGGTCAAGAGACCCAGTTCTTC. V gene TRBV24-1 combines with J gene TRBJ2-1; TRBD1 matches 10 bases. CDR3 length equals 17 residues. From germline, CDR1 is KGHDR and CDR2 SFDVKD. With 3 bases clipped from V and 13 bases from J, the junction kept 17 bases outside the gene matches.

This clonotype was detected only a few times. The V gene is TRBV27, the J gene TRBJ1-2; possibly TRBD1 for D (5 bases). The CDR3 extends over 13 amino acids. The V gene lost 5 bases and the J gene lost 4 bases, with 11 bases spanning the gap. Germline CDR1 MNHEY, CDR2 SMNVEV (reference sequence). Here the CDR3 DNA reads TGTGCCAGCAGTCACCTGGGGGGCTATGGCTACACCTTC. This translates into CASSHLGGYGYTF.

The chain combines TRBV7-9 with TRBJ2-7, with D maybe TRBD2 (6 bases). There are 17 residues in the CDR3. Germline CDR1 is SEHNR and CDR2 is FQNEAQ (reference sequence). The germline V and J ends were trimmed by 1 base and 0 bases, with 16 bases remaining between them. DNA for the CDR3: TGTGCCAGCAGCTTAGTACAAGGAGGGGCCTTCTCCTACGAGCAGTACTTC. As protein: CASSLVQGGAFSYEQYF. Variable domain in full (rest from reference TRBV7-9 and TRBJ2-7): DTGVSQNPRHKITKRGQNVTFRCDPISEHNRLYWYRQTLGQGPEFLTYFQNEAQLEKSRLLSDRFSAERPKGSFSTLEIQRTEQGDSAMYLCASSLVQGGAFSYEQYFGPGTRLTVT.

The chain has TRBV7-2 and TRBJ2-7; D is unresolved. The better agreement between TRBJ2-5 and the DNA end casts doubt on the J call. There are 12 residues in the CDR3. Germline CDR1 is SGHTA and CDR2 is FQGNSA. The CDR3 nucleotides read TGTGCCAGCAGCTCCTACCTTGAGACCCAGTACTTC. This gives the protein CASSSYLETQYF.

This clonotype was picked up a small number of times. This chain uses TRBV5-1 with TRBJ2-7; 8 nucleotides line up with TRBD1. Trimming took 1 base from V and 3 from J; bases not matched to a gene: 3. CDR1 and CDR2 (germline): SGHRS, YFSETQ. The CDR3 is made up of 14 amino acids. In DNA form, the CDR3 reads TGCGCCAGCAGCTTGCGAGGACAGGGCTACGAGCAGTACTTC. It specifies CASSLRGQGYEQYF.

Note on this clonotype: A much larger clone lies a single base off, so this may be a read error. The chain recombines TRBV29-1 with TRBJ2-5; 7 bases are shared with TRBD1. Unmatched junction bases numbered 8, after V lost 6 bases and J lost 1 base. Germline V gene sequence: CDR1 SQVTM, CDR2 ANQGSEA. The CDR3 consists of 14 residues. This CDR3 reads CSVSGTDCQETQYF. The CDR3 region has the DNA TGCAGCGTGTCCGGGACAGATTGCCAAGAGACCCAGTACTTC.

This clonotype came up a few times. The genes are TRBV29-1 and TRBJ2-1; D is perhaps TRBD1 (6 bases). CDR1 SQVTM and CDR2 ANQGSEA come from the germline V gene. V lost 2 bases to trimming and J lost 7 bases, with 21 bases between them. CDR3 length: 16 residues. CDR3 amino acids: CSVERWQGSARNEQFF. The DNA of the CDR3 is TGCAGCGTTGAAAGGTGGCAGGGGAGTGCACGGAATGAGCAGTTCTTC.

V usage is TRBV6-2 or TRBV6-3 and J usage is TRBJ2-1, with 9 nucleotides matching TRBD2. Germline loops: CDR1 MNHEY, CDR2 SVGEGT. This CDR3 region has 14 residues. The trim removed 7 bases at V and 7 bases at J, leaving 8 bases unmatched. CDR3 bases: TGTGCCAGCACCGCGGGGGGGCCGGGGAATGAGCAGTTCTTC. Amino acids: CASTAGGPGNEQFF.

This CDR3 reads CASSQTVEQFF. The CDR3 coding sequence is TGTGCCAGCAGCCAAACCGTTGAGCAGTTCTTC. This chain joins TRBV4-2 and TRBJ2-1; D not certain. This CDR3 is built from 11 residues. Germline values: CDR1 LGHNA, CDR2 YNFKEQ. Deletions cut 2 bases from V and 9 bases from J, with 5 bases between.

The V call is TRBV5-5, the J call TRBJ1-4; 7 bases map to TRBD1. The V gene's germline CDR1 is SGHKS and CDR2 YYEKEE (reference sequence). The trim removed 0 bases at V and 6 bases at J, leaving 14 bases unmatched. This CDR3 contains 18 residues. CDR3 sequence (DNA): TGTGCCAGCAGCTTGGATTTGACAGGGTTGCTGACTTATGAAAAACTGTTTTTT. Translated, it gives CASSLDLTGLLTYEKLFF.

This sequence joins TRBV20-1 and TRBJ1-2; D possibly corresponds to TRBD1 (5 bases). Germline V gene sequence: CDR1 DFQATT, CDR2 SNEGSKA (reference sequence). CDR3 length equals 13 residues. V gave up 8 bases and J gave up 2 bases, with 15 bases separating them. The chain's CDR3 is CSLSLGTNYGYTF. CDR3 coding DNA: TGCAGTCTCTCCCTAGGGACCAACTATGGCTACACCTTC.

Many counts were recorded for this clonotype. This chain joins TRBV7-2 and TRBJ2-7, with D uncertain. The V gene's germline CDR1 is SGHTA and CDR2 FQGNSA. CDR3 length equals 12 residues. Trimming pared 2 bases from V and 4 bases from J, leaving 6 bases between. The DNA of the CDR3 is TGTGCCAGCAGCTTAAACTTTTACGAGCAGTACTTC. It encodes CASSLNFYEQYF.

The chain has TRBV27 and TRBJ2-1, with D tentatively TRBD2 (6 bases). Germline loops: CDR1 MNHEY, CDR2 SMNVEV (reference sequence). V gave up 6 bases and J gave up 6 bases, with 12 bases separating them. The CDR3 is 13 residues long. The CDR3 protein is CASSVGGANEQFF. In nucleotides, the CDR3 is TGTGCCAGCAGCGTCGGAGGGGCCAATGAGCAGTTCTTC.

The table lists this clonotype with a few counts. This chain uses TRBV24-1 with TRBJ2-1; tentatively, D is TRBD1 or TRBD2 (6 bases each). Germline values: CDR1 KGHDR, CDR2 SFDVKD. The CDR3 length is 15 residues. Trimming took off 1 base at V and 2 bases at J, with 8 bases between the two ends. CDR3 nucleotide sequence: TGTGCCACCAGTGATTTTGGGGGGCCCTACAATGAGCAGTTCTTC. As protein: CATSDFGGPYNEQFF.